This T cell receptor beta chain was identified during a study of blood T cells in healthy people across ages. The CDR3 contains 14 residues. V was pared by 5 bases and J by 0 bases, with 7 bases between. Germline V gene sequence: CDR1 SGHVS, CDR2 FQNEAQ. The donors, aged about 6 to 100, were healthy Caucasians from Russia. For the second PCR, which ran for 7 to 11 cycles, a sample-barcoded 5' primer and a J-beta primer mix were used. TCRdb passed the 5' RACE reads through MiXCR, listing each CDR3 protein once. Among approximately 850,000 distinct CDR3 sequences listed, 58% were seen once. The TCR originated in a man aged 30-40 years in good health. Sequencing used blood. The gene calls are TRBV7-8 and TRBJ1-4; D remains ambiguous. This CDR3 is CASSSQATNEKLFF. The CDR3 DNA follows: TGTGCCAGCAGCAGTCAGGCAACTAATGAAAAACTGTTTTTT.